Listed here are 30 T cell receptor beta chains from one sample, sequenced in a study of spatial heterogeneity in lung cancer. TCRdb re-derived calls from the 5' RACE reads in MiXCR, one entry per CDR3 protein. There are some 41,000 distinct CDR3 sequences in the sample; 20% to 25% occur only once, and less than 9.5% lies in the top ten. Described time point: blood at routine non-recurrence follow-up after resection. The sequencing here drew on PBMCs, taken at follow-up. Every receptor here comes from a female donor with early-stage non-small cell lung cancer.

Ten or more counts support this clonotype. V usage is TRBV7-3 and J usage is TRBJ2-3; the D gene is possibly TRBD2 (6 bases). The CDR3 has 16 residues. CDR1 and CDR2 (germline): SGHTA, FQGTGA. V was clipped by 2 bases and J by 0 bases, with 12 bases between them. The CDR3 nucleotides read TGTGCCAGCAGCTTATCTACGGGGGTTAGCACAGATACGCAGTATTTT. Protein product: CASSLSTGVSTDTQYF.

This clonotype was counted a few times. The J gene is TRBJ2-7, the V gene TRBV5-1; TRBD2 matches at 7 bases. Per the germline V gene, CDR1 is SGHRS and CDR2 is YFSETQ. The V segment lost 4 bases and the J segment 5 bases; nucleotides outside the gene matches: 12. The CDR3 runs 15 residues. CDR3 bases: TGCGCCAGCAGCCGTGGGAGGGGAAGAAGCCACGAGCAGTACTTC. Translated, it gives CASSRGRGRSHEQYF.

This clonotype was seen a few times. The CDR3 spells CASSVAGSLARQDTQYF. The CDR3 bases are TGTGCCAGCAGCGTAGCTGGGAGTCTAGCCCGGCAAGATACGCAGTATTTT. The chain carries TRBV9 and TRBJ2-3; TRBD2 is a possible D gene (5 bases). V lost 0 bases and J lost 5, with 19 bases in between. This CDR3 contains 17 residues. Germline CDR1 and CDR2: SGDLS and YYNGEE.

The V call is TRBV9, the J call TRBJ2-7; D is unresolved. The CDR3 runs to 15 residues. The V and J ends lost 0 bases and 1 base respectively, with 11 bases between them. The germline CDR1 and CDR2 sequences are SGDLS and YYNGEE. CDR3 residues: CASSVDAGWSYEQYF. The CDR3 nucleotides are TGTGCCAGCAGCGTAGATGCTGGGTGGTCCTACGAGCAGTACTTC.

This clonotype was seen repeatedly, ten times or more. CDR3 sequence reads: CASSLRWGTYEQYF. Written as DNA, the CDR3 is TGTGCCAGCAGCTTAAGGTGGGGTACCTACGAGCAGTACTTC. J is TRBJ2-7 and V is TRBV7-9, with D uncertain. Germline CDR1 and CDR2: SEHNR and FQNEAQ (reference sequence). This CDR3 is built from 14 residues. Trimming stripped 2 bases from V and 2 bases from J, with 10 bases between.

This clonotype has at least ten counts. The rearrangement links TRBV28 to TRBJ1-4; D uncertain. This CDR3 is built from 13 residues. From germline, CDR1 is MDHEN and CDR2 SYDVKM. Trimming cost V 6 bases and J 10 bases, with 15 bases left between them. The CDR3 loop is CASSPPVRGKLFF. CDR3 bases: TGTGCCAGCAGCCCCCCCGTCCGGGGAAAACTGTTTTTT. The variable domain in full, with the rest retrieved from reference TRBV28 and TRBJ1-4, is DVKVTQSSRYLVKRTGEKVFLECVQDMDHENMFWYRQDPGLGLRLIYFSYDVKMKEKGDIPEGYSVSREKKERFSLILESASTNQTSMYLCASSPPVRGKLFFGSGTQLSVL.

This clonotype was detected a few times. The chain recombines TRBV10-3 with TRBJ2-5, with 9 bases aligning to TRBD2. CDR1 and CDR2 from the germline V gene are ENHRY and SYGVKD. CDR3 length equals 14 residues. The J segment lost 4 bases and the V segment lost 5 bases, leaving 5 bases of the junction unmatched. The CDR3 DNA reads TGTGCCATCAGTTCATCGACTAGCGGAGAGACCCAGTACTTC. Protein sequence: CAISSSTSGETQYF.

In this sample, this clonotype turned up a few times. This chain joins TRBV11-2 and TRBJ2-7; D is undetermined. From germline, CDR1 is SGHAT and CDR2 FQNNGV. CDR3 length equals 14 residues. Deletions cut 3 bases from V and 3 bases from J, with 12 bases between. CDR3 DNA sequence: TGTGCCAGCAGCTTGACATTGAGGAGCTACGAGCAGTACGTC. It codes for CASSLTLRSYEQYV.

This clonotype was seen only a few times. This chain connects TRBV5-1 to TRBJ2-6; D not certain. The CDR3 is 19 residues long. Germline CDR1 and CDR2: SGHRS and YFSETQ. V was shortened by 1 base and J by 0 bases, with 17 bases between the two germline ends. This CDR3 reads CASSLSMNVQISGANVLTF. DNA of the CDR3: TGCGCCAGCAGCTTGTCTATGAATGTGCAAATCTCTGGGGCCAACGTCCTGACTTTC.

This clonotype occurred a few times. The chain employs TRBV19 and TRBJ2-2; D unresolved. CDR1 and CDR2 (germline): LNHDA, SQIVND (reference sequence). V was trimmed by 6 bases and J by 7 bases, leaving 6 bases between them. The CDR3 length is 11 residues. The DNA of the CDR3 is TGTGCCAGTAGGGATGGCGGGGAGCTGTTTTTT. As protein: CASRDGGELFF.

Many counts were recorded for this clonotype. CDR3 sequence reads: CASRAASTDTQYF. CDR3 coding DNA: TGTGCCAGTCGCGCAGCAAGCACAGATACGCAGTATTTT. The chain couples TRBV19 to TRBJ2-3; unclear D gene. The CDR3 length is 13 residues. Trimming took 8 bases from V and 0 from J, leaving 9 bases between them. Germline V gene data show CDR1 as LNHDA and CDR2 as SQIVND (reference sequence).

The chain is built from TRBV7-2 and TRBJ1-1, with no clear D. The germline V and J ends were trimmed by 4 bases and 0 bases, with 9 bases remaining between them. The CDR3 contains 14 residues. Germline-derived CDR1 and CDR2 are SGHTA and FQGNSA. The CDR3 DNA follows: TGTGCCAGCAGCTCACTCCTCATGAACACTGAAGCTTTCTTT. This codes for CASSSLLMNTEAFF. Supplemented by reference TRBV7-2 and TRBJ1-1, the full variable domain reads GAGVSQSPSNKVTEKGKDVELRCDPISGHTALYWYRQSLGQGLEFLIYFQGNSAPDKSGLPSDRFSAERTGGSVSTLTIQRTQQEDSAVYLCASSSLLMNTEAFFGQGTRLTVV.

CDR3 residues: CASSAAYSNQPQHF. CDR3 bases: TGTGCCAGCAGCGCCGCCTATAGCAATCAGCCCCAGCATTTT. This rearrangement joins TRBV12-3 or TRBV12-4 to TRBJ1-5; D ambiguous. Trimming stripped 6 bases from V and 0 bases from J, with 9 bases between. CDR3 length: 14 amino acids.

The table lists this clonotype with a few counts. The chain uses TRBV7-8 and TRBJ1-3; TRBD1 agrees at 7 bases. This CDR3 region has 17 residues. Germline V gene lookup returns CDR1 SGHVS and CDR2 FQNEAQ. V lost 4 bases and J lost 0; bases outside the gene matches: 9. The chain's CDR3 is CASSSGGPLSSGNTIYF. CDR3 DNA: TGTGCCAGCAGCTCAGGGGGGCCACTTAGCTCTGGAAACACCATATATTTT.

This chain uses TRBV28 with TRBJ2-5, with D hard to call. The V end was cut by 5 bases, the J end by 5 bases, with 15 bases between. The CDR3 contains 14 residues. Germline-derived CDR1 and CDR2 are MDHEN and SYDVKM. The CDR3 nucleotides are TGTGCCAGCAGTACCACCACACCGCCGGAGACCCAGTACTTC. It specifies CASSTTTPPETQYF.

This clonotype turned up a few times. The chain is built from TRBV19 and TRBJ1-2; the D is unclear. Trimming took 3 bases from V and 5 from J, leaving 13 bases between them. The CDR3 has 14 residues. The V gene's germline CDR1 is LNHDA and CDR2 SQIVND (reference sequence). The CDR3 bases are TGTGCCAGTAGTATCGGAAGGGAGCGGTATGGCTACACCTTC. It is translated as CASSIGRERYGYTF.

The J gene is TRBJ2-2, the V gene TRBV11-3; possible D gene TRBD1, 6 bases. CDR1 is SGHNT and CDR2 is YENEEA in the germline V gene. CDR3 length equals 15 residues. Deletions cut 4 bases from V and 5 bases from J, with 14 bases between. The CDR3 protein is CASSSLQGRTGELFF. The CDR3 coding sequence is TGTGCCAGCAGCTCCCTACAGGGAAGGACCGGGGAGCTGTTTTTT.

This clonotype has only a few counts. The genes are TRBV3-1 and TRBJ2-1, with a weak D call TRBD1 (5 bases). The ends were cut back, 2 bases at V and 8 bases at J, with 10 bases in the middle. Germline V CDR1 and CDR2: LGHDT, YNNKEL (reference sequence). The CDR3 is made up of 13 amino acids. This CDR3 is CASSQFLGDEQFF. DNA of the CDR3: TGTGCCAGCAGCCAATTTTTAGGGGATGAGCAGTTCTTC.

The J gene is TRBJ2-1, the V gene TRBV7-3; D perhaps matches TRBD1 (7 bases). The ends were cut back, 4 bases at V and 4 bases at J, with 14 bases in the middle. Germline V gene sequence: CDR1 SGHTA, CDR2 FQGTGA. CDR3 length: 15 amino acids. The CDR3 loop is CASSSGGQSYNEQFF. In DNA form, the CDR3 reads TGTGCCAGCAGCTCCGGGGGACAGTCTTACAATGAGCAGTTCTTC.

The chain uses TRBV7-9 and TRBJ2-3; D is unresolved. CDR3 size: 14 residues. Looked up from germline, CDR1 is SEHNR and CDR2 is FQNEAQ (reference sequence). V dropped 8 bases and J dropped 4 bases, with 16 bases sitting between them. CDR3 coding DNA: TGTGCCAGCGGAACATGGGGAAGGGCAGATACGCAGTATTTT. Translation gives CASGTWGRADTQYF.

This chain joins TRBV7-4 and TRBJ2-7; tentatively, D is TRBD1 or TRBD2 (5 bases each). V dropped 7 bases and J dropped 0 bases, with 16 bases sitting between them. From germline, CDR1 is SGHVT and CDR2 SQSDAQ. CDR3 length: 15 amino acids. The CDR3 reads CASTTGPQPSYEQYV. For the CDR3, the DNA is TGTGCCAGCACCACGGGACCGCAGCCCTCCTACGAGCAGTACGTC.

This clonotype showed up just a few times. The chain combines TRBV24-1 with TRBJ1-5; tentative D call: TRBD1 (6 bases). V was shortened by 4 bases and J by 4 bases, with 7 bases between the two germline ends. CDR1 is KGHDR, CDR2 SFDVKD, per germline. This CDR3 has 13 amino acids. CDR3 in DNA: TGTGCCACCAGTGAGAGGGGGAATCAGCCCCAGCATTTT. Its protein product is CATSERGNQPQHF.

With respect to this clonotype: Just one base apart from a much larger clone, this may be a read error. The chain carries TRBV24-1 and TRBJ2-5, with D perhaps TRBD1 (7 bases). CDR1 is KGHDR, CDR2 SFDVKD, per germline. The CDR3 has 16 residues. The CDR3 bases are TGTGCCACCAGTGACGCTTCGACAGGGTTAGGCGGGACCCGGTACTTC. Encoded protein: CATSDASTGLGGTRYF.

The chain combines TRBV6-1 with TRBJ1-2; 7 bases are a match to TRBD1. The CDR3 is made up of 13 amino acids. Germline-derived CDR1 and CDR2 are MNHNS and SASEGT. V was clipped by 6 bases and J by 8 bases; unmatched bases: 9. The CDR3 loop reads CASSHLTGDGYTF. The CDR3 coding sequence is TGTGCCAGCAGCCACCTTACAGGGGACGGCTACACCTTC.

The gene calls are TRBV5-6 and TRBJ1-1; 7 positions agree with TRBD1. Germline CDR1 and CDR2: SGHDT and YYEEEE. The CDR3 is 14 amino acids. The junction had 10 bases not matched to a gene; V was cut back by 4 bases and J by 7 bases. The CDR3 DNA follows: TGTGCCAGCAGCCCAATTGGACAGGTAATTGAAGCTTTCTTT. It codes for CASSPIGQVIEAFF.

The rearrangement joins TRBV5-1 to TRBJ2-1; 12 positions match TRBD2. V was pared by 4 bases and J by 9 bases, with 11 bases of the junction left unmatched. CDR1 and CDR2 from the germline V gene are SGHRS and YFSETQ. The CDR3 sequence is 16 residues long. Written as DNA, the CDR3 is TGCGCCAGCAGCCCCTACCCTAGCGGGGGGGCCGGTGAGCAGTTCTTC. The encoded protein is CASSPYPSGGAGEQFF.

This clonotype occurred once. For the CDR3, the DNA is TGTGCCAGCAAGGCGGCCAGGGCGGTAGTGCAGTACGTC. It is translated as CASKAARAVVQYV. The chain links TRBV2 to TRBJ2-7, with TRBD1 as a possible D gene (5 bases). The CDR3 loop spans 13 amino acids. Germline CDR1 is SNHLY and CDR2 is FYNNEI. Trimming took off 7 bases at V and 9 bases at J, with 19 bases between the two ends.

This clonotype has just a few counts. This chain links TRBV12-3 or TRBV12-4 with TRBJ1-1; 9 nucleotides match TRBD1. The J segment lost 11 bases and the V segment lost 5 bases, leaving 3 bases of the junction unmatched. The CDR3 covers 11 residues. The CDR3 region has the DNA TGTGCCAGCAGTCAAGACAGGGGGGCTTTCTTT. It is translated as CASSQDRGAFF.

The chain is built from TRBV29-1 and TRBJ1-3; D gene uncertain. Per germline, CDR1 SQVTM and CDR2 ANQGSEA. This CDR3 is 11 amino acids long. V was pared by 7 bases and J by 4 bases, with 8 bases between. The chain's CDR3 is CSGSKGNTIYF. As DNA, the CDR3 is TGCAGCGGGTCCAAGGGAAACACCATATATTTT. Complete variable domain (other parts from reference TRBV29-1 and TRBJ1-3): SAVISQKPSRDICQRGTSLTIQCQVDSQVTMMFWYRQQPGQSLTLIATANQGSEATYESGFVIDKFPISRPNLTFSTLTVSNMSPEDSSIYLCSGSKGNTIYFGEGSWLTVV.

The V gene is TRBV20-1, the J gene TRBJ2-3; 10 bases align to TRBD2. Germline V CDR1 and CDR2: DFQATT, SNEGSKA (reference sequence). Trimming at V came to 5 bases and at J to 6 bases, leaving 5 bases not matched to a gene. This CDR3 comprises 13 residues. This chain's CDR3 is CSAGAGGLDTQYF. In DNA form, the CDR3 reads TGCAGTGCTGGAGCGGGGGGGTTGGATACGCAGTATTTT.